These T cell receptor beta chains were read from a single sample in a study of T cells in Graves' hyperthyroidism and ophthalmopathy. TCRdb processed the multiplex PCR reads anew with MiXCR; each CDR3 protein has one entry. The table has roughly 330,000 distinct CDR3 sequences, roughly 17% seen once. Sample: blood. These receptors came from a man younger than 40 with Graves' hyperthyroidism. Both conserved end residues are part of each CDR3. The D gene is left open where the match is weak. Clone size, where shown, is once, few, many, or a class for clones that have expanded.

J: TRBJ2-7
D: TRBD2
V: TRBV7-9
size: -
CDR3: CASSQRLAGAYEQYF
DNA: TGTGCCAGCAGCCAGAGACTAGCGGGAGCCTACGAGCAGTACTTC

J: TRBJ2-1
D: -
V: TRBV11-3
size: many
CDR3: CASSSPGSYNEQFF
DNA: TGTGCCAGCAGCTCCCCCGGGAGCTACAATGAGCAGTTCTTC

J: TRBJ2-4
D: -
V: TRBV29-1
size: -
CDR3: CSATQRVLGGIQYF
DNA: TGCAGCGCAACACAGAGGGTGCTTGGTGGCATTCAGTACTTC

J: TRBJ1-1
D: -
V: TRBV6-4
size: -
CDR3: CASYGHQNTEAFF
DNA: TGTGCCAGCTATGGACACCAGAACACTGAAGCTTTCTTT

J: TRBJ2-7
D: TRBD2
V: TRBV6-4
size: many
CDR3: CASTKSGSPYEQYF
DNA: TGTGCCAGCACGAAAAGCGGGAGCCCCTACGAGCAGTACTTC

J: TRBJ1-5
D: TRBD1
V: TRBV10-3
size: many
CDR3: CAISPQGANQPQHF
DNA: TGTGCCATCAGTCCACAGGGGGCCAATCAGCCCCAGCATTTT

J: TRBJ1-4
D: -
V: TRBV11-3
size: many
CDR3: CASSSGAANEKLFF
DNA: TGTGCCAGCAGCTCCGGTGCGGCTAATGAAAAACTGTTTTTT

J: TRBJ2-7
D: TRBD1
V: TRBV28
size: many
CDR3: CASSRTGAYEQYF
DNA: TGTGCCAGCAGTAGGACAGGTGCCTACGAGCAGTACTTC

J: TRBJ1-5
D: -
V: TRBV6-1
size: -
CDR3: CASSLMGPQGNQPQHF
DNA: TGTGCCAGCAGTCTAATGGGCCCCCAGGGCAATCAGCCCCAGCATTTT

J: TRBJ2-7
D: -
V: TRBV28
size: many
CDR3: CASSARTQVYEQYF
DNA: TGTGCCAGCAGTGCCCGCACCCAGGTTTACGAGCAGTACTTC

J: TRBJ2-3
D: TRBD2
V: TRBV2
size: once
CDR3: CASSPGLAGDPSTDTQYF
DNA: TGTGCCAGCAGCCCCGGACTAGCGGGAGACCCTAGCACAGATACGCAGTATTTT

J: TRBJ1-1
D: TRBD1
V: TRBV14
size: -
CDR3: CASSRQGLGEAFF
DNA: TGTGCCAGCAGCCGACAGGGGTTGGGTGAAGCTTTCTTT

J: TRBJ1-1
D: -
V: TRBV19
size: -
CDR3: CASSVGVGNTEAFF
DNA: TGTGCCAGTAGCGTCGGGGTGGGAAACACTGAAGCTTTCTTT

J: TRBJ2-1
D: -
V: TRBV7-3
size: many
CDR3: CASSRSGPSSYNEQFF
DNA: TGTGCCAGCAGCCGAAGCGGGCCGAGCTCCTACAATGAGCAGTTCTTC

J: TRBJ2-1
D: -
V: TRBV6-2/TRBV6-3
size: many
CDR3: CASSYSVEQFF
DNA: TGTGCCAGCAGTTACTCAGTTGAGCAGTTCTTC

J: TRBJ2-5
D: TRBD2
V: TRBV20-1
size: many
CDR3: CSARDSGSPQETQYF
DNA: TGCAGTGCTAGAGACAGCGGGAGTCCCCAAGAGACCCAGTACTTC

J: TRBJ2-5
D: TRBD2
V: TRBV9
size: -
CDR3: CASSVTSGRAPPETQYF
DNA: TGTGCCAGCAGCGTCACTAGCGGGAGGGCCCCTCCCGAGACCCAGTACTTC